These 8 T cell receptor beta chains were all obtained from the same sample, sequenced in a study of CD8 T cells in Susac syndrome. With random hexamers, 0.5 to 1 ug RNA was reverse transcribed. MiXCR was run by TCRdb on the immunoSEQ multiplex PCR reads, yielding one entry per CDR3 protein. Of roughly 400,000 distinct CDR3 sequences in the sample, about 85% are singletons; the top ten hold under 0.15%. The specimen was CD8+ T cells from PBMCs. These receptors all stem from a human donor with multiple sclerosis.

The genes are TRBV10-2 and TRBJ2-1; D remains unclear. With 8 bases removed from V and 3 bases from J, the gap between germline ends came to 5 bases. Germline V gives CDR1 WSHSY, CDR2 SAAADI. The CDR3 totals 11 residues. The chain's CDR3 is CASGYYNEQFF. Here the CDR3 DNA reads TGCGCCAGCGGGTACTACAATGAGCAGTTCTTC.

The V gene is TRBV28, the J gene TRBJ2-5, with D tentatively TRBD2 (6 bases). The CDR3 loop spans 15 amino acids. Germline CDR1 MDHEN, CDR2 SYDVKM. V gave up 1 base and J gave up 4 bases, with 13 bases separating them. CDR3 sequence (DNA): TGTGCCAGCAGTTTATCCGGGAGCCAATTAGAGACCCAGTACTTC. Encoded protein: CASSLSGSQLETQYF.

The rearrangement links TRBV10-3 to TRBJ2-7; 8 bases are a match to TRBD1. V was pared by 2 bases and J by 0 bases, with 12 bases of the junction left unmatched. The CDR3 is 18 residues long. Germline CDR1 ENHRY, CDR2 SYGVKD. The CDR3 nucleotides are TGTGCCATCAGTGAGCCGAACCTCAGGGGGCCTAGCTCCTACGAGCAGTACTTC. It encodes CAISEPNLRGPSSYEQYF.

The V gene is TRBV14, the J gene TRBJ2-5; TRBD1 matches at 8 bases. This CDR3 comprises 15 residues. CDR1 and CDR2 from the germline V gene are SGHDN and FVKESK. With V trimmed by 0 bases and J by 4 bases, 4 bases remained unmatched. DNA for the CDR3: TGTGCCAGCAGCCAAGAGATCGACAGGGGAGAGACCCAGTACTTC. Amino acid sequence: CASSQEIDRGETQYF. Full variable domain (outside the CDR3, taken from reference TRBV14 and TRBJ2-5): EAGVTQFPSHSVIEKGQTVTLRCDPISGHDNLYWYRRVMGKEIKFLLHFVKESKQDESGMPNNRFLAERTGGTYSTLKVQPAELEDSGVYFCASSQEIDRGETQYFGPGTRLLVL.

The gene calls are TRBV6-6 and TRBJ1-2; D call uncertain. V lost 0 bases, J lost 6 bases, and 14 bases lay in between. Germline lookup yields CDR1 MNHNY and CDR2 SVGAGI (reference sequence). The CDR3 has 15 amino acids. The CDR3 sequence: CASSYSNSEPNGYTF. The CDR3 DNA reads TGTGCCAGCAGTTACTCGAATTCAGAACCAAATGGCTACACCTTC.

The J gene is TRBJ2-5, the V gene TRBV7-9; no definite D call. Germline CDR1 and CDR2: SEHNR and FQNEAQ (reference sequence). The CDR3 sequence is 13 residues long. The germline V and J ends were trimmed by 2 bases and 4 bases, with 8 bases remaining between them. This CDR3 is CASSLLLRETQYF. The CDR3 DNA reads TGTGCCAGCAGCTTACTACTTCGAGAGACCCAGTACTTC.

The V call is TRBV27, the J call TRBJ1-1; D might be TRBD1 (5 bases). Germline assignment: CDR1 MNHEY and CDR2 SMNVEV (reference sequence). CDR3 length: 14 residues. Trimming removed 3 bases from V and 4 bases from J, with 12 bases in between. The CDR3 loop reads CASSFTGGGTEAFF. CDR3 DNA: TGTGCCAGCAGTTTCACCGGTGGGGGCACTGAAGCTTTCTTT.

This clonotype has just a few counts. This chain's CDR3 is CASSQVGDLAYNEQFF. The CDR3 DNA follows: TGCGCCAGCAGCCAAGTAGGGGACTTGGCCTACAATGAGCAGTTCTTC. The chain combines TRBV4-1 with TRBJ2-1; D might be TRBD2 (6 bases). CDR1 and CDR2 (germline): MGHRA, YSYEKL. This CDR3 spans 16 amino acids. Trimming stripped 1 base from V and 2 bases from J, with 12 bases between.